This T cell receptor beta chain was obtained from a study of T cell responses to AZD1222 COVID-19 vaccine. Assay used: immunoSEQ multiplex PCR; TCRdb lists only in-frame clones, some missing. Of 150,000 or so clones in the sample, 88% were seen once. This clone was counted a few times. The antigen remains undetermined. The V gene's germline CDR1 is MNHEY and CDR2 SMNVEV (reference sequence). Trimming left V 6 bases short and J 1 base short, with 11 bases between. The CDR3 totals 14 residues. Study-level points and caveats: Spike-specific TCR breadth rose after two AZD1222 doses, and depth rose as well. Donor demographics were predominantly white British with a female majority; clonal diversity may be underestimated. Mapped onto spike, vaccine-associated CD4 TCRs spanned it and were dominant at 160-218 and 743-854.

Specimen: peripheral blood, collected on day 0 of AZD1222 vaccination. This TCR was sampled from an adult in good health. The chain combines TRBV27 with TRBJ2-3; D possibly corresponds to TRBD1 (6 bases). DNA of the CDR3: TGTGCCAGCAGCCACAGGGAACGCACAGATACGCAGTATTTT. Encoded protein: CASSHRERTDTQYF.